Sequencing of this T cell receptor beta chain was carried out in a study of T-cell reconstitution after alpha-beta-depleted transplantation in children. This clonotype was seen a few times. Its target is unknown. General study findings and limits: Alpha-beta T cells about two months after transplant reportedly derived from several hundred expanded graft clones.

Unmatched junction bases numbered 5, after V lost 2 bases and J lost 7 bases. The CDR3 is made up of 14 amino acids. The TCRbeta library was prepared with unique molecular identifiers. MiXCR, run by TCRdb on the PCR reads, gives a single entry per CDR3 protein. Seen here are approximately 500,000 distinct CDR3 sequences, 27% observed once, and the top ten hold about 35%. The origin of this receptor is a boy younger than two with Wiskott-Aldrich syndrome, due to receive a stem cell transplant. The chain links TRBV12-3 or TRBV12-4 to TRBJ2-7, with 10 bases aligning to TRBD2. The sample here was PBMCs, taken before TCRalphabeta/CD19-depleted stem cell transplant. CDR3 nucleotide sequence: TGTGCCAGCAGTTTAAGGCTAGCGGGAGTGGAGCAGTACTTC. Translated, it gives CASSLRLAGVEQYF.